This note documents a single TCR beta chain sequence. There are 14 residues in the CDR3. V was clipped by 7 bases and J by 0 bases, with 10 bases between them. Germline V CDR1 and CDR2: SGHRS, YFSETQ. This record comes from a study of blood T cell repertoires in COVID-19. Sequencing used immunoSEQ multiplex PCR; TCRdb keeps in-frame clones, though not all of them. The sample includes around 120,000 clones, around nine tenths seen only once; the top ten take 1.5%. The sequence was collected from a human donor in a cohort sampled during active COVID-19. This sequence joins TRBV5-1 and TRBJ2-2; TRBD2 might be the D (5 bases). Sequenced sample: peripheral blood. This chain's CDR3 is CASVSGPNTGELFF. In DNA form, the CDR3 reads TGCGCCAGCGTGAGCGGACCGAACACCGGGGAGCTGTTTTTT.